This TCR beta chain appears in the sequencing data of a study of long-term antiretroviral therapy in people with HIV. Study observations and caveats: Narrower CDR3 length ranges marked HIV repertoires relative to controls. Investigators report no available data on ART adherence, viral resistance or therapy changes. Collection of the blood took place between the mid-2000s and the late 2010s. The ART regimens in use then may have been less effective than current ones.

Turning to this clone: What it binds is unknown.

The CDR3 length is 18 residues. Germline V lookup: CDR1 KGHSH, CDR2 LQKENI. Trimming removed 1 base at V and 0 bases at J, with 19 bases between. An immunoSEQ assay, version v3.0, was performed at survey level. Per-sample targets for sequencing were about 35,000-50,000 T-cell genomes. The table came from immunoSEQ multiplex PCR; TCRdb's copy has only in-frame clones and leaves some out. The sample has 9,000 to 13,000 clones, approximately 90% seen once. The source of this sequence is a woman aged 35 to 49 with HIV. The material was unsorted PBMCs, obtained 0.2 years before starting antiretroviral therapy. The chain links TRBV18 to TRBJ2-7; a possible D gene is TRBD1 (5 bases). CDR3 sequence (DNA): TGTGCCAGCTCACCACTTAATCCAGACAGCGAAAACTCCTACGAGCAGTACTTC. The encoded protein is CASSPLNPDSENSYEQYF.